This T cell receptor beta chain was sequenced in a study of T cells in Graves' hyperthyroidism and ophthalmopathy. This clonotype was recorded many times. Template material for amplifying TCR beta CDR3 regions consisted of RNA transcripts. The study used the HTBI primer set for a first-round RT-PCR of the TCR CDR3. TCRdb redid the calling of the multiplex PCR reads with MiXCR, one entry per CDR3 protein. The data hold around 450,000 distinct CDR3 sequences, with roughly 13% observed a single time. Diagnosis relied on clinical symptoms, serum thyroxine and TRAb, thyroid ultrasound and orbital computed tomography. Germline V CDR1 and CDR2: MDHEN, SYDVKM. V lost 4 bases and J 6 bases, leaving 10 bases between the germline ends. This CDR3 spans 13 amino acids.

Sequences were obtained from blood. This TCR came from a woman aged 18-29 years with Graves' hyperthyroidism. The V call is TRBV28, the J call TRBJ2-1; D might be TRBD1 (6 bases). The CDR3 DNA reads as TGTGCCAGCAGTTATCCACAGGGCAATGAGCAGTTCTTC. Amino acids: CASSYPQGNEQFF.